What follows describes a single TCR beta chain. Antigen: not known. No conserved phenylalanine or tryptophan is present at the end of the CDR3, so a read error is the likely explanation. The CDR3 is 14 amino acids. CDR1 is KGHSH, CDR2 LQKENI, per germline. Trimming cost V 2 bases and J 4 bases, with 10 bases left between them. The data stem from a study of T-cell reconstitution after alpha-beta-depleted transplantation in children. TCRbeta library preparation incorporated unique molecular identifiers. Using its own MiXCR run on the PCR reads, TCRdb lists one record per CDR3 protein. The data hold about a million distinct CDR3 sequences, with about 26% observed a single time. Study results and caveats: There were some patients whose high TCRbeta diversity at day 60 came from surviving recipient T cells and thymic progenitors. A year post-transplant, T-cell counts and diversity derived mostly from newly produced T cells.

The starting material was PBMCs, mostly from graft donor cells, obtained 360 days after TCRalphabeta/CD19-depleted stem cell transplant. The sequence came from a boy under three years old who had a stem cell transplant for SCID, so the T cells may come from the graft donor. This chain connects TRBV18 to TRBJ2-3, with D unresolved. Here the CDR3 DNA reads TGTGCCAGCTCACCAAGGCCCCCGGCAGATACGCAGTATCTT. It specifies CASSPRPPADTQYL.